The present T cell receptor (beta chain) was sequenced within a study of beta chain features in type 1 diabetes. For this clone: The antigen is not known.

Study findings and constraints: Reads derived from cDNA could over-represent cells showing high TCR expression. Insertions at VDJ junctions were less frequent in type 1 diabetes patients. These patients also deleted more nucleotides at the same junctions.

CD4+ naive, central memory, regulatory and stem cell-like memory cells were sorted via CD45RO/CCR7/CD25/CD127/CD95/CD27. The ends were cut back, 5 bases at V and 6 bases at J, with 7 bases in the middle. Germline values: CDR1 SGHTA, CDR2 FQGNSA. The CDR3 sequence is 11 residues long. Expressed TCRB transcripts were sequenced because the entire RNA isolate underwent reverse transcription. Profiling relied on immunoSEQ multiplex PCR, and the TCRdb table lists in-frame clones only, not all of them. The data show about 260,000 clones, with roughly 70% seen just once and 0.053% held by the top ten. The sequence was obtained from a young man in good health. Sequencing input: naive CD4+ T cells from blood. V usage is TRBV7-2 and J usage is TRBJ1-1; no firm D call. The DNA for the CDR3 is TGTGCCAGCAGCACGTGGTCTGAAGCTTTCTTT. Translated: CASSTWSEAFF.